Reported below is one TCR beta chain. Its matching antigen is unknown. The entry originates in a study of regulatory dendritic cells for organ transplantation. Whole-study context: Regulatory dendritic cells came from monocytes given vitamin D3 and IL-10.

J was trimmed by 0 bases and V by 8 bases; bases with no gene match: 6. CDR1 and CDR2 from the germline V gene are LNHDA and SQIVND (reference sequence). This CDR3 spans 15 amino acids. Allogeneic regulatory or mature dendritic cells were co-cultured for 5 days with CFSE-labeled sorted T cells at 1:10. Clones were sequenced by immunoSEQ multiplex PCR, and TCRdb holds only the in-frame ones, with some missing. The sample lists about 17,000 clones, around 80% seen once, with roughly 3.1% in the top ten. This chain connects TRBV19 to TRBJ1-1; 10 bases fit TRBD1. The sample was memory CD4+ T cells from blood cultured with regulatory dendritic cells. The subset denotes: CD45RO+ memory T cells. The receptor comes from a human donor in good health. The CDR3 DNA sequence: TGTGCCAGTGGGGACAGGGGAGCTATGAACACTGAAGCTTTCTTT. Protein product: CASGDRGAMNTEAFF.